These 27 T cell receptor beta chains originate from one sample sequenced in a study of graft-versus-host responses after intestinal transplantation. Assay used: immunoSEQ multiplex PCR; TCRdb lists only in-frame clones, some missing. This sample has approximately 70,000 clones, with over 75% found just once. Their target antigens are unknown. Source: unstimulated CD4+ T cells sorted from spleen or lymph node cells, taken before transplant. The receptors derive from a human donor who was the organ donor for an intestinal transplant.

This chain links TRBV2 with TRBJ2-2; D perhaps matches TRBD1 (6 bases). The CDR3 totals 14 residues. Germline V gene data show CDR1 as SNHLY and CDR2 as FYNNEI. V lost 7 bases, J lost 2 bases, and 11 bases lay in between. The CDR3 spells CASIPDSNTGELFF. CDR3 coding DNA: TGTGCCAGCATCCCGGACAGCAACACCGGGGAGCTGTTTTTT.

The rearrangement links TRBV6-5 to TRBJ1-6; 10 nucleotides agree with TRBD1. This CDR3 has 15 amino acids. Germline loops: CDR1 MNHEY, CDR2 SVGAGI. The V and J ends lost 0 bases and 10 bases, in that order; junction bases with no gene match: 3. The CDR3 is CASSYSKTGGSPLHF. The CDR3 DNA sequence: TGTGCCAGCAGTTACTCGAAGACAGGGGGCTCACCCCTCCACTTT.

V is TRBV18 and J is TRBJ2-7, with a possible D match to TRBD2 (6 bases). There are 16 residues in the CDR3. With 2 bases removed from V and 4 bases from J, the gap between germline ends came to 18 bases. Germline loops: CDR1 KGHSH, CDR2 LQKENI. DNA for the CDR3: TGTGCCAGCTCACCAAATCTACAGACGGGGGTGTACGAGCAGTACGTC. It encodes CASSPNLQTGVYEQYV.

The chain links TRBV19 to TRBJ1-5, with D possibly being TRBD1 (5 bases). V dropped 1 base and J dropped 2 bases, with 6 bases sitting between them. The CDR3 is made up of 14 amino acids. The germline V gene has CDR1 LNHDA and CDR2 SQIVND (reference sequence). The CDR3: CASSIAQGNQPQHF. The CDR3 bases are TGTGCCAGTAGTATAGCACAGGGCAATCAGCCCCAGCATTTT.

This clone appeared a single time. The chain couples TRBV4-2 to TRBJ1-1, with 9 bases aligning to TRBD1. The junction had 1 base not matched to a gene; V was cut back by 0 bases and J by 8 bases. CDR1 is LGHNA and CDR2 is YNFKEQ in the germline V gene. The CDR3 has 13 amino acids. This CDR3 reads CASSQDGTGEAFF. As DNA, the CDR3 is TGTGCCAGCAGCCAAGATGGGACAGGGGAAGCTTTCTTT.

Here the CDR3 reads CASGDSNYGYTF. The DNA for the CDR3 is TGTGCCAGCGGGGACAGTAACTATGGCTACACCTTC. The chain joins TRBV6-5 to TRBJ1-2; 7 nucleotides match TRBD1. The CDR3 is 12 amino acids. Germline loops: CDR1 MNHEY, CDR2 SVGAGI. The V and J ends lost 8 bases and 1 base, in that order; junction bases with no gene match: 1.

This clone has a single count. V and J are TRBV13 and TRBJ2-5, with 10 bases lining up with TRBD2. V shed 6 bases, J shed 0 bases, and the junction held 7 bases outside the gene matches. Germline CDR1 is PRHDT and CDR2 is FYEKMQ (reference sequence). This CDR3 has 16 amino acids. The CDR3 DNA reads as TGTGCCAGCAGAAGACAGCGGGGGGGGTACCAAGAGACCCAGTACTTC. Its translation: CASRRQRGGYQETQYF.

V usage is TRBV5-5 and J usage is TRBJ1-2; TRBD1 is a possible D gene (5 bases). The CDR3 consists of 13 residues. The V end was cut by 0 bases, the J end by 8 bases, with 11 bases between. CDR1 SGHKS and CDR2 YYEKEE come from the germline V gene (reference sequence). The CDR3: CASSLEGAQGYTF. The CDR3 bases are TGTGCCAGCAGCTTGGAAGGGGCTCAGGGCTACACCTTC.

This clone was recorded only once. The chain is built from TRBV7-2 and TRBJ2-3, with a weak D call TRBD2 (5 bases). The ends were cut back, 4 bases at V and 2 bases at J, with 7 bases in the middle. CDR1 is SGHTA, CDR2 FQGNSA, per germline. This CDR3 has 13 residues. CDR3 sequence: CASSSGFTDTQYF. CDR3 DNA: TGTGCCAGCAGCTCGGGATTCACAGATACGCAGTATTTT.

The sample holds one count of this clone. The genes are TRBV7-2 and TRBJ1-5; 8 nucleotides agree with TRBD1. V was pared by 4 bases and J by 2 bases, with 7 bases of the junction left unmatched. Per germline, CDR1 SGHTA and CDR2 FQGNSA. CDR3 length: 16 residues. The CDR3 loop is CASSSEQGVGNQPQHF. In DNA, the CDR3 is TGTGCCAGCAGCTCCGAACAGGGGGTAGGCAATCAGCCCCAGCATTTT.

This clone appeared a single time. J is TRBJ1-6 and V is TRBV5-1; D unclear. From germline, CDR1 is SGHRS and CDR2 YFSETQ. Between the trimmed V and J ends, which lost 1 base and 14 bases, there was a span of 16 bases. The CDR3 runs 14 residues. The CDR3 protein is CASSLNAEGVTLHF. In DNA, the CDR3 is TGCGCCAGCAGCTTGAATGCCGAGGGCGTGACCCTCCACTTT.

V usage is TRBV14 and J usage is TRBJ2-2, with 9 bases identical to TRBD2. Germline-derived CDR1 and CDR2 are SGHDN and FVKESK. V was pared by 0 bases and J by 9 bases, with 2 bases of the junction left unmatched. CDR3 size: 14 residues. CDR3 protein: CASSQEGTSRELFF. The CDR3 DNA is TGTGCCAGCAGCCAAGAAGGGACTAGCAGGGAGCTGTTTTTT.

For this clone: Since the CDR3 does not end with the conserved phenylalanine or tryptophan, this likely comes from a read error. The limits of the CDR3 on the DNA are not certain, so only TCRdb's listed CDR3 is given. The chain has TRBV7-9 and TRBJ1-2; the table's D call of TRBD1 was not tested on the DNA. Germline values: CDR1 SEHNR, CDR2 FQNEAQ (reference sequence). The CDR3 sequence runs 14 residues, both termini included. CDR3 region: CASSLTGTFPLRSL.

The chain recombines TRBV6-6 with TRBJ2-7; D unresolved. V lost 2 bases to trimming and J lost 1 base, with 6 bases between them. The germline V gene encodes CDR1 MNHNY and CDR2 SVGAGI (reference sequence). This CDR3 is built from 13 residues. The CDR3 nucleotides are TGTGCCAGCAGTTACGGAGCTTCCTACGAGCAGTACGTC. Its protein product is CASSYGASYEQYV.

This clone was seen more than once but under ten times. The chain joins TRBV7-9 to TRBJ1-2, with unresolved D. Germline V gene data show CDR1 as SEHNR and CDR2 as FQNEAQ (reference sequence). The CDR3 has 12 residues. V was clipped by 9 bases and J by 3 bases, with 11 bases between them. In nucleotides, the CDR3 is TGTGCCAGTAACCGGGTAGACTATGGCTACACCTTC. Protein: CASNRVDYGYTF.

V usage is TRBV4-3 and J usage is TRBJ1-2, with 8 bases aligning to TRBD1. The germline CDR1 and CDR2 sequences are LGHNA and YSLEER. The length of the CDR3 is 14 residues. The trim removed 0 bases at V and 3 bases at J, leaving 0 bases unmatched. This chain's CDR3 is CASSQETGDYGYTF. CDR3 nucleotides: TGCGCCAGCAGCCAAGAGACAGGGGACTATGGCTACACCTTC.

The V gene is TRBV5-1, the J gene TRBJ1-4, with a tentative D call TRBD1 (5 bases). The CDR3 has 15 residues. Germline lookup yields CDR1 SGHRS and CDR2 YFSETQ. V was cut by 5 bases and J by 3 bases, with 14 bases left in between. CDR3 sequence reads: CASSLRPGANEKLFF. The CDR3 DNA reads TGCGCCAGCAGTCTTAGGCCGGGGGCTAATGAAAAACTGTTTTTT. The whole variable domain, remainder taken from reference TRBV5-1 and TRBJ1-4, is KAGVTQTPRYLIKTRGQQVTLSCSPISGHRSVSWYQQTPGQGLQFLFEYFSETQRNKGNFPGRFSGRQFSNSRSEMNVSTLELGDSALYLCASSLRPGANEKLFFGSGTQLSVL.

This clone appeared a single time. The chain has TRBV5-1 and TRBJ2-6; 9 bases are a match to TRBD1. After removal of 4 bases from V and 0 bases from J, the junction contained 11 bases not matched to a gene. There are 19 residues in the CDR3. The germline CDR1 and CDR2 sequences are SGHRS and YFSETQ. The CDR3 region is CASSPRGDRVLSGANVLTF. The CDR3 DNA sequence: TGCGCCAGCAGCCCTCGGGGGGACAGGGTGCTCTCTGGGGCCAACGTCCTGACTTTC.

This rearrangement joins TRBV4-2 to TRBJ2-1; TRBD2 agrees at 10 bases. The CDR3 contains 18 residues. V trimming: 3 bases; J trimming: 5 bases; junction bases outside the gene matches: 13. CDR1 and CDR2 from the germline V gene are LGHNA and YNFKEQ. Here the CDR3 DNA reads TGTGCCAGCAGCCATAAATGGGCACTAGCGGGGACCAACAATGAGCAGTTCTTC. It encodes CASSHKWALAGTNNEQFF.

The rearrangement joins TRBV11-3 to TRBJ2-3, with 7 bases fitting TRBD2. This CDR3 contains 14 residues. Germline values: CDR1 SGHNT, CDR2 YENEEA. Trimming at V came to 4 bases and at J to 2 bases, leaving 3 bases not matched to a gene. The CDR3 DNA sequence: TGTGCCAGCAGCTCCGGGACTACCACAGATACGCAGTATTTT. It codes for CASSSGTTTDTQYF.

The chain carries TRBV6-5 and TRBJ1-1; D gene unclear. Looked up from germline, CDR1 is MNHEY and CDR2 is SVGAGI. Deletions cut 7 bases from V and 2 bases from J, with 5 bases between. The CDR3 is made up of 11 amino acids. The CDR3, as DNA: TGTGCCAGCATAAAAAACACTGAAGCTTTCTTT. Its translation: CASIKNTEAFF.

This clone was counted a single time. The chain joins TRBV7-2 to TRBJ2-2, with 11 bases matching TRBD1. This CDR3 has 17 amino acids. V shed 5 bases and J 4 bases; nucleotides not matched to a gene: 9. The germline CDR1 and CDR2 sequences are SGHTA and FQGNSA. CDR3 nucleotide sequence: TGTGCCAGCAGCCATCCCGGACAGGGGGCGACCACCGGGGAGCTGTTTTTT. Protein product: CASSHPGQGATTGELFF.

The gene calls are TRBV28 and TRBJ1-3; D gene unclear. Germline CDR1 is MDHEN and CDR2 is SYDVKM. V was trimmed by 2 bases and J by 4 bases, leaving 15 bases between them. CDR3 length: 16 amino acids. CDR3 sequence reads: CASSLARITTGNTIYF. CDR3 sequence (DNA): TGTGCCAGCAGTTTAGCCAGGATTACAACGGGAAACACCATATATTTT.

In its sample, this clone was seen a few times. The V call is TRBV18, the J call TRBJ2-2; possible D gene TRBD1, 6 bases. V lost 2 bases, J lost 3 bases, and 7 bases lay in between. This CDR3 comprises 14 residues. CDR1 is KGHSH and CDR2 is LQKENI in the germline V gene. The CDR3 nucleotides are TGTGCCAGCTCACCAACAGGGCACACCGGGGAGCTGTTTTTT. Encoded protein: CASSPTGHTGELFF.

The chain is built from TRBV18 and TRBJ2-2, with 8 nucleotides matching TRBD1. The germline V gene has CDR1 KGHSH and CDR2 LQKENI. There are 15 residues in the CDR3. V dropped 4 bases and J dropped 2; count of bases not matched to a gene: 3. DNA of the CDR3: TGTGCCAGCTCACGAGGACAGGGAAACACCGGGGAGCTGTTTTTT. This sequence encodes CASSRGQGNTGELFF.

This sequence joins TRBV28 and TRBJ2-1; 11 bases fit TRBD2. CDR1 MDHEN and CDR2 SYDVKM come from the germline V gene. J was trimmed by 2 bases and V by 5 bases; bases with no gene match: 2. This CDR3 comprises 15 residues. This CDR3 is CASSKLAGAYNEQFF. CDR3 DNA sequence: TGTGCCAGCAGTAAACTAGCGGGGGCCTACAATGAGCAGTTCTTC.

This clone was observed once. This chain connects TRBV28 to TRBJ2-3, with 8 bases aligning to TRBD1. Germline lookup yields CDR1 MDHEN and CDR2 SYDVKM. CDR3 length equals 15 residues. Trimming at V came to 2 bases and at J to 5 bases, leaving 6 bases not matched to a gene. Here the CDR3 DNA reads TGTGCCAGCAGTTTACCGGACAGGGCGAAAGATACGCAGTATTTT. This translates into CASSLPDRAKDTQYF.